These T cell receptor beta chains were read from a single sample in a study of cytomegalovirus exposure and HLA in healthy donors. Only in-frame clones appear in the TCRdb table, and some are missing; sequencing was by immunoSEQ multiplex PCR. This sample has 200,000 to 250,000 clones; over 80% occur once, and the top ten carry over 13%. The sequenced sample consisted of PBMCs. These receptor sequences come from a woman aged 25 to 39 in good health and CMV-seropositive. The CDR3 runs from the conserved cysteine through the conserved F or W. The order of the fields is clone size, V gene, D gene, J gene, CDR3 protein, CDR3 DNA. The D gene is left open where the match is weak. Expanded clones are given a class, and other clones once, few, many or no size at all.

clone_size: .; v_call: TRBV13; d_call: TRBD2; j_call: TRBJ2-6; cdr3_aa: CASSTRVAGPPGANVLTF; cdr3_nt: TGTGCCAGCAGCACGCGGGTAGCGGGCCCCCCCGGGGCCAACGTCCTGACTTTC
clone_size: .; v_call: TRBV2; d_call: .; j_call: TRBJ1-2; cdr3_aa: CASSAQGTNYGYTF; cdr3_nt: TGTGCCAGCAGTGCTCAGGGGACTAACTATGGCTACACCTTC
clone_size: .; v_call: TRBV27; d_call: .; j_call: TRBJ1-1; cdr3_aa: CASSLYANTEAFF; cdr3_nt: TGTGCCAGCAGTTTATACGCGAACACTGAAGCTTTCTTT
clone_size: few; v_call: TRBV14; d_call: .; j_call: TRBJ2-1; cdr3_aa: CASSPVVAEQFF; cdr3_nt: TGTGCCAGCAGCCCCGTAGTGGCAGAGCAGTTCTTC
clone_size: .; v_call: TRBV29-1; d_call: .; j_call: TRBJ2-1; cdr3_aa: CSVPGTPHYNEQFF; cdr3_nt: TGCAGCGTTCCCGGGACACCACACTACAATGAGCAGTTCTTC
clone_size: few; v_call: TRBV5-6; d_call: TRBD1; j_call: TRBJ1-5; cdr3_aa: CASTLTGAGQPQHF; cdr3_nt: TGTGCCAGCACCCTTACAGGGGCCGGACAGCCCCAGCATTTT
clone_size: .; v_call: TRBV30; d_call: TRBD2; j_call: TRBJ2-1; cdr3_aa: CAWRGGTSGVSYNEQFF; cdr3_nt: TGTGCCTGGAGAGGGGGGACTAGCGGTGTTTCCTACAATGAGCAGTTCTTC
clone_size: .; v_call: TRBV10-2; d_call: .; j_call: TRBJ2-1; cdr3_aa: CASSPGSRTPYNEQFF; cdr3_nt: TGCGCCAGCAGTCCAGGGTCGCGGACCCCCTACAATGAGCAGTTCTTC
clone_size: .; v_call: TRBV7-8; d_call: .; j_call: TRBJ1-1; cdr3_aa: CASSLGSGMDGTEAFF; cdr3_nt: TGTGCCAGCAGCTTAGGATCGGGGATGGACGGCACTGAAGCTTTCTTT
clone_size: .; v_call: TRBV18; d_call: .; j_call: TRBJ2-5; cdr3_aa: CASSPPAQQETQYF; cdr3_nt: TGTGCCAGCTCACCACCGGCACAACAAGAGACCCAGTACTTC
clone_size: once; v_call: TRBV6-5; d_call: TRBD2; j_call: TRBJ2-3; cdr3_aa: CASGSGRVTDTQYF; cdr3_nt: TGTGCCAGCGGCAGCGGGAGGGTCACAGATACGCAGTATTTT
clone_size: .; v_call: TRBV5-1; d_call: .; j_call: TRBJ2-7; cdr3_aa: CASSSSPPGLLPYEQYF; cdr3_nt: TGCGCCAGCAGCTCCTCCCCGCCGGGACTCCTACCCTACGAGCAGTACTTC
clone_size: few; v_call: TRBV30; d_call: .; j_call: TRBJ1-2; cdr3_aa: CAWSGPYRPIPLYGYTF; cdr3_nt: TGTGCCTGGAGTGGCCCCTACAGGCCTATTCCCCTTTATGGCTACACCTTC
clone_size: .; v_call: TRBV9; d_call: .; j_call: TRBJ1-3; cdr3_aa: CASAQRVDSGNTIYF; cdr3_nt: TGTGCCAGCGCTCAGCGGGTGGACTCTGGAAACACCATATATTTT
clone_size: .; v_call: TRBV5-4; d_call: TRBD2; j_call: TRBJ2-1; cdr3_aa: CASGHWEGNEQFF; cdr3_nt: TGTGCCAGCGGCCATTGGGAGGGGAATGAGCAGTTCTTC
clone_size: .; v_call: TRBV6-1; d_call: .; j_call: TRBJ2-2; cdr3_aa: CASTVGMGGTGELFF; cdr3_nt: TGTGCCAGCACCGTAGGAATGGGGGGCACCGGGGAGCTGTTTTTT
clone_size: .; v_call: TRBV6-1; d_call: .; j_call: TRBJ1-5; cdr3_aa: CASSDESNQPQHF; cdr3_nt: TGTGCCAGCAGTGATGAAAGCAATCAGCCCCAGCATTTT
clone_size: .; v_call: TRBV6-1; d_call: .; j_call: TRBJ1-1; cdr3_aa: CASSEDRRYTEAFF; cdr3_nt: TGTGCCAGCAGTGAAGATCGGAGATACACTGAAGCTTTCTTT
clone_size: .; v_call: TRBV7-9; d_call: .; j_call: TRBJ1-2; cdr3_aa: CASSSGPPGHEYGYTF; cdr3_nt: TGTGCCAGCAGCTCGGGACCTCCGGGACACGAATATGGCTACACCTTC
clone_size: few; v_call: TRBV30; d_call: .; j_call: TRBJ2-7; cdr3_aa: CAWSPTGYEQYF; cdr3_nt: TGTGCCTGGAGCCCTACAGGGTACGAGCAGTACTTC
clone_size: .; v_call: TRBV6-5; d_call: .; j_call: TRBJ1-2; cdr3_aa: CASSSPGRGNSGYTF; cdr3_nt: TGTGCCAGCAGCTCCCCGGGGAGGGGCAATAGTGGCTACACCTTC
clone_size: .; v_call: TRBV9; d_call: TRBD2; j_call: TRBJ2-1; cdr3_aa: CASSVGAGLGNEQFF; cdr3_nt: TGTGCCAGCAGCGTAGGAGCGGGATTAGGCAATGAGCAGTTCTTC
clone_size: .; v_call: TRBV6-5; d_call: .; j_call: TRBJ2-5; cdr3_aa: CASTPGLQETQYF; cdr3_nt: TGTGCCAGCACTCCGGGACTGCAAGAGACCCAGTACTTC
clone_size: .; v_call: TRBV6-5; d_call: .; j_call: TRBJ2-7; cdr3_aa: CASSYSARAEQYF; cdr3_nt: TGTGCCAGCAGTTACTCCGCCAGGGCCGAGCAGTACTTC
clone_size: once; v_call: TRBV28; d_call: TRBD1; j_call: TRBJ1-5; cdr3_aa: CASSGGTDPNQPQHF; cdr3_nt: TGTGCCAGCAGTGGGGGGACAGATCCGAATCAGCCCCAGCATTTT
clone_size: .; v_call: TRBV5-1; d_call: TRBD1; j_call: TRBJ1-1; cdr3_aa: CASSWDRVSTEAFF; cdr3_nt: TGCGCCAGCAGCTGGGACAGGGTGAGCACTGAAGCTTTCTTT